The 3 T cell receptor beta chains below come from one sample, sequenced in a study of identical twins. In TCRdb, the 5' RACE reads were re-called with MiXCR into one record per CDR3 protein. The sample has about 690,000 distinct CDR3 sequences, approximately 6.1% seen once. The specimen sequenced was naive T cells sorted from blood. The receptors come from a man between 18 and 35 years old in good health.

This clonotype was counted many times. The V call is TRBV5-1, the J call TRBJ2-1, with D tentatively TRBD2 (6 bases). CDR1 and CDR2 from the germline V gene are SGHRS and YFSETQ. The CDR3 covers 20 residues. The ends were cut back, 2 bases at V and 4 bases at J, with 28 bases in the middle. The CDR3 DNA follows: TGCGCCAGCAGCTTCACGTCTGTTATCGCGGGACCTAGGGGTTACAATGAGCAGTTCTTC. This translates into CASSFTSVIAGPRGYNEQFF. The whole variable domain, filled in from reference TRBV5-1 and TRBJ2-1, reads KAGVTQTPRYLIKTRGQQVTLSCSPISGHRSVSWYQQTPGQGLQFLFEYFSETQRNKGNFPGRFSGRQFSNSRSEMNVSTLELGDSALYLCASSFTSVIAGPRGYNEQFFGPGTRLTVL.

The rearrangement joins TRBV5-5 to TRBJ2-5; the D gene is possibly TRBD1 (5 bases). The CDR3 sequence is 16 residues long. V shed 3 bases and J shed 2 bases, with 17 bases lying between them. From germline, CDR1 is SGHKS and CDR2 YYEKEE (reference sequence). CDR3 in amino acids: CASSSGGAAQQETQYF. CDR3 sequence (DNA): TGTGCCAGCAGCTCTGGTGGGGCAGCCCAACAAGAGACCCAGTACTTC.

Many counts were recorded for this clonotype. This chain joins TRBV5-6 and TRBJ1-6, with a possible D match to TRBD1 (5 bases). Germline V gives CDR1 SGHDT, CDR2 YYEEEE. V lost 0 bases, J lost 7 bases, and 8 bases lay in between. The CDR3 sequence is 14 residues long. The CDR3 loop reads CASSLAGGNSPLHF. CDR3 coding DNA: TGTGCCAGCAGCTTGGCCGGGGGGAATTCACCCCTCCACTTT.